One sample yielded the 18 T cell receptor beta chains listed below, sequenced in a study of blood T cell repertoires in COVID-19. TCRdb's copy holds only in-frame clones and misses some; the assay was immunoSEQ multiplex PCR. Of under 150,000 clones in the sample, about 85% are singletons; the top ten hold around 4.7%. Sequencing was carried out using peripheral blood. Receptors originate from a human donor in a cohort sampled during active COVID-19.

V is TRBV29-1 and J is TRBJ2-5, with unresolved D. There are 11 residues in the CDR3. Trimming stripped 5 bases from V and 5 bases from J, with 9 bases between. From germline, CDR1 is SQVTM and CDR2 ANQGSEA. CDR3 sequence (DNA): TGCAGCGTTTCGGCCGGGGAGACCCAGTACTTC. Encoded protein: CSVSAGETQYF. The full variable domain, rest sourced from reference TRBV29-1 and TRBJ2-5, is SAVISQKPSRDICQRGTSLTIQCQVDSQVTMMFWYRQQPGQSLTLIATANQGSEATYESGFVIDKFPISRPNLTFSTLTVSNMSPEDSSIYLCSVSAGETQYFGPGTRLLVL.

This chain uses TRBV6-2 or TRBV6-3 with TRBJ2-3, with 10 nucleotides matching TRBD2. The CDR3 length is 16 residues. Germline V CDR1 and CDR2: MNHEY, SVGEGT. Trimming removed 2 bases from V and 4 bases from J; junction bases left unmatched: 6. The CDR3 DNA reads as TGTGCCAGCAGTTACCCAACTAGCGGGAACGCAGATACGCAGTATTTT. This encodes CASSYPTSGNADTQYF.

The chain carries TRBV19 and TRBJ1-3; D unresolved. CDR1 LNHDA and CDR2 SQIVND come from the germline V gene (reference sequence). The CDR3 covers 13 residues. Between the trimmed V and J ends, which lost 5 bases and 4 bases, there was a span of 9 bases. DNA for the CDR3: TGTGCCAGTAGTCCGGGATCGGGAAACACCATATATTTT. It encodes CASSPGSGNTIYF.

The chain is built from TRBV21-1 and TRBJ1-2. TRBV21-1 is a pseudogene segment. This CDR3 comprises 13 residues. CDR3 amino acids: CARYTRGGRGYTF. CDR3 nucleotide sequence: TGTGCCAGATATACGCGGGGGGGGCGTGGCTACACCTTC.

J is TRBJ2-3 and V is TRBV3-1 (or the pseudogene TRBV3-2), with 9 nucleotides matching TRBD2. Germline V gives CDR1 LGHDT, CDR2 YNNKEL (reference sequence). J lost 6 bases, V lost 1 base, and 11 bases had no gene match. This CDR3 has 17 residues. DNA for the CDR3: TGTGCCAGCAGCCAAGCCTCTTCTAGCGGGGCTTGGGATACGCAGTATTTT. Amino acid sequence: CASSQASSSGAWDTQYF.

This chain connects TRBV19 to TRBJ2-7, with D perhaps TRBD1 (5 bases). Per germline, CDR1 LNHDA and CDR2 SQIVND (reference sequence). V was clipped by 2 bases and J by 0 bases, with 11 bases between them. The CDR3 consists of 15 residues. The CDR3 region is CASSISRDSSYEQYF. In nucleotides, the CDR3 is TGTGCCAGTAGTATAAGCAGAGACAGCTCCTACGAGCAGTACTTC.

This chain connects TRBV4-1 to TRBJ1-5; 9 bases fit TRBD1. The germline V gene has CDR1 MGHRA and CDR2 YSYEKL. CDR3 length equals 16 residues. V lost 1 base to trimming and J lost 3 bases; unmatched junction nucleotides: 4. CDR3 sequence: CASSQGGQGPNQPQHF. CDR3 bases: TGCGCCAGCAGCCAAGGGGGACAGGGCCCCAATCAGCCCCAGCATTTT.

Remarks on this clone: Compared with germline, one end of the junction differs, possibly owing to a read error. The J gene is TRBJ2-2, the V gene TRBV19, with 7 bases identical to TRBD2. CDR3 length: 15 amino acids. Germline V gene sequence: CDR1 LNHDA, CDR2 SQIVND (reference sequence). The CDR3 bases are TGTGCCACTAGTAGCCGGGGGGAGAACACCGGGGAGCTGTTTTTT. Amino acid sequence: CATSSRGENTGELFF.

The chain employs TRBV15 and TRBJ1-3; TRBD1 might be the D (5 bases). The CDR3 length is 15 residues. The germline V gene encodes CDR1 LNHNV and CDR2 YYDKDF (reference sequence). V lost 1 base to trimming and J lost 2 bases, with 9 bases between them. The DNA for the CDR3 is TGTGCCACCAGCAGAGTGGCACAGGCTGGAAACACCATATATTTT. As protein: CATSRVAQAGNTIYF.

The chain has TRBV30 and TRBJ1-1; no clear D. The CDR3 consists of 13 residues. Germline loops: CDR1 GTSNPN, CDR2 SVGIG (reference sequence). Trimming removed 1 base from V and 2 bases from J, with 8 bases in between. CDR3 sequence reads: CAWSEQLNTEAFF. The CDR3 DNA sequence: TGTGCCTGGAGTGAACAGCTCAACACTGAAGCTTTCTTT.

The chain combines TRBV19 with TRBJ1-1; the D gene is possibly TRBD1 (5 bases). V lost 7 bases and J lost 5, with 20 bases in between. The CDR3 has 15 residues. Germline V gene lookup returns CDR1 LNHDA and CDR2 SQIVND (reference sequence). The CDR3 loop is CASKRGPDVGTEAFF. The CDR3 DNA follows: TGTGCCAGTAAAAGGGGCCCTGATGTGGGGACTGAAGCTTTCTTT. The complete variable domain, with remaining parts taken from reference TRBV19 and TRBJ1-1, reads DGGITQSPKYLFRKEGQNVTLSCEQNLNHDAMYWYRQDPGQGLRLIYYSQIVNDFQKGDIAEGYSVSREKKESFPLTVTSAQKNPTAFYLCASKRGPDVGTEAFFGQGTRLTVV.

This clone was recorded once. The V gene is TRBV29-1, the J gene TRBJ2-5, with 8 bases fitting TRBD2. Per the germline V gene, CDR1 is SQVTM and CDR2 is ANQGSEA. This CDR3 has 18 amino acids. Germline trimming cut 3 bases from V and 1 base from J; bases unmatched to any gene: 16. The CDR3 is CSVDLPVRREGPQETQYF. CDR3 DNA: TGCAGCGTTGATCTCCCCGTCCGACGGGAGGGTCCCCAAGAGACCCAGTACTTC.

The chain couples TRBV7-2 to TRBJ2-7, with unresolved D. Trimming removed 4 bases from V and 4 bases from J, with 8 bases in between. The CDR3 has 12 residues. Germline V gives CDR1 SGHTA, CDR2 FQGNSA. CDR3 amino acids: CASSSLRYEQYF. The CDR3 DNA is TGTGCCAGCAGCTCTCTCCGGTACGAGCAGTACTTC. Complete variable domain (other parts from reference TRBV7-2 and TRBJ2-7): GAGVSQSPSNKVTEKGKDVELRCDPISGHTALYWYRQSLGQGLEFLIYFQGNSAPDKSGLPSDRFSAERTGGSVSTLTIQRTQQEDSAVYLCASSSLRYEQYFGPGTRLTVT.

The rearrangement joins TRBV7-3 to TRBJ2-3; D may be TRBD1 (6 bases). V lost 2 bases and J 3 bases, leaving 9 bases between the germline ends. This CDR3 has 14 residues. Germline V lookup: CDR1 SGHTA, CDR2 FQGTGA. The CDR3 is CASSLVQGTDTQYF. The CDR3 DNA reads as TGTGCCAGCAGCTTAGTTCAGGGGACAGATACGCAGTATTTT.

The genes are TRBV4-3 and TRBJ2-1; D perhaps matches TRBD2 (6 bases). This CDR3 contains 14 residues. Germline CDR1 and CDR2: LGHNA and YSLEER. Trimming cost V 4 bases and J 2 bases, with 9 bases left between them. CDR3: CASSLSGPYNEQFF. CDR3 sequence (DNA): TGCGCCAGCAGCCTTAGCGGACCCTACAATGAGCAGTTCTTC.

The rearrangement joins TRBV7-6 to TRBJ2-7, with TRBD1 matching 9 bases. The CDR3 sequence is 15 residues long. CDR1 is SGHVS and CDR2 is FNYEAQ in the germline V gene. J gave up 6 bases and V 1 base, and 7 bases lay outside the gene matches. The CDR3 DNA reads as TGTGCCAGCAGCTTAGTCGTGGGACAGGGATCCGAGCAGTACTTC. As protein: CASSLVVGQGSEQYF.

The gene calls are TRBV18 and TRBJ1-3, with D hard to call. The CDR3 is 17 residues long. Germline assignment: CDR1 KGHSH and CDR2 LQKENI. Trimming cost V 3 bases and J 0 bases, with 15 bases left between them. CDR3 bases: TGTGCCAGCTCACCTCTGGCGGGAGGGAACTCTGGAAACACCATATATTTT. Its protein product is CASSPLAGGNSGNTIYF.

This chain joins TRBV9 and TRBJ2-3; D might be TRBD1 (7 bases). The CDR3 has 16 residues. Germline V CDR1 and CDR2: SGDLS, YYNGEE. V was trimmed by 3 bases and J by 0 bases, leaving 14 bases between them. The CDR3 DNA is TGTGCCAGCAGCGCCCAGACAGGGACTAGCACAGATACGCAGTATTTT. Its translation is CASSAQTGTSTDTQYF. The complete variable domain, with remaining parts taken from reference TRBV9 and TRBJ2-3, reads DSGVTQTPKHLITATGQRVTLRCSPRSGDLSVYWYQQSLDQGLQFLIQYYNGEERAKGNILERFSAQQFPDLHSELNLSSLELGDSALYFCASSAQTGTSTDTQYFGPGTRLTVL.